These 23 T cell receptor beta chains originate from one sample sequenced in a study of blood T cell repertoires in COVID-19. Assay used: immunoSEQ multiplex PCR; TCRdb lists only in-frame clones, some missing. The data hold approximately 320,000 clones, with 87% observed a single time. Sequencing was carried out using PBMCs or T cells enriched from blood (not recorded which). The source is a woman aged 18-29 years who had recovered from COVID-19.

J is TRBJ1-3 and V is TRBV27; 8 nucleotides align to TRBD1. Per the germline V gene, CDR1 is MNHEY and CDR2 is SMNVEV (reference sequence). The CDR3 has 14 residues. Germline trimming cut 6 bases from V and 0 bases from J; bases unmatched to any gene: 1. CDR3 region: CASRDRGSGNTIYF. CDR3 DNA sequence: TGTGCCAGCAGAGACAGGGGCTCTGGAAACACCATATATTTT.

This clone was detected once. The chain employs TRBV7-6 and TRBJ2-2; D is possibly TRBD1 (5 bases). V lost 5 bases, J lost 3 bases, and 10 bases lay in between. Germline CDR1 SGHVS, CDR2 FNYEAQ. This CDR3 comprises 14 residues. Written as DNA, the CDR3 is TGTGCCAGCAGCCGGTTAGGGGACACCGGGGAGCTGTTTTTT. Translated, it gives CASSRLGDTGELFF.

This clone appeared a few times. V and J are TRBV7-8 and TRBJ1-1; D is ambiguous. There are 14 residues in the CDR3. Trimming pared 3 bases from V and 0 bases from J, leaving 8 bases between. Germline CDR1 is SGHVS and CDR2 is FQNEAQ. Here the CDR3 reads CASSFGQMNTEAFF. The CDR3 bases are TGTGCCAGCAGCTTTGGGCAGATGAACACTGAAGCTTTCTTT.

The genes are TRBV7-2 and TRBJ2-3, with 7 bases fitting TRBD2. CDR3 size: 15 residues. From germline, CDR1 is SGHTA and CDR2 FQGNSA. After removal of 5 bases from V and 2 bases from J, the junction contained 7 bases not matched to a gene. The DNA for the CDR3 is TGTGCCAGCAGCCAACTAGCGCCAAACACAGATACGCAGTATTTT. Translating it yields CASSQLAPNTDTQYF.

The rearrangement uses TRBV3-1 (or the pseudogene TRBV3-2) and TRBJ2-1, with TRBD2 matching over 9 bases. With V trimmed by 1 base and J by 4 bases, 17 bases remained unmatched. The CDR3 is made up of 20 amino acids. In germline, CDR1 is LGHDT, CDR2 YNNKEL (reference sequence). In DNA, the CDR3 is TGTGCCAGCAGCCAAGTTGGCGGGGGGGCTGGTACAGGCTTGTACAATGAGCAGTTCTTC. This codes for CASSQVGGGAGTGLYNEQFF.

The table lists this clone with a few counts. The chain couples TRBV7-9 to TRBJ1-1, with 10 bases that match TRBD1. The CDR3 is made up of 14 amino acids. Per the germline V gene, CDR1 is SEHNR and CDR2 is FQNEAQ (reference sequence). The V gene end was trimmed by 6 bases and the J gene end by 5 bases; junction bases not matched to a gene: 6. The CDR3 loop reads CASRLPGQGTEAFF. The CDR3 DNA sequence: TGTGCCAGCAGATTACCGGGACAGGGGACTGAAGCTTTCTTT.

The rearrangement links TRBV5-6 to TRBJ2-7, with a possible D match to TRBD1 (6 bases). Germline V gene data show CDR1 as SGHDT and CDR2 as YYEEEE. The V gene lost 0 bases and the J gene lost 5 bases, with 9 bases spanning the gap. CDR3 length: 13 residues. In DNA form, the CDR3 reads TGTGCCAGCAGCTTGGCAGGGGCCCACGAGCAGTACTTC. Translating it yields CASSLAGAHEQYF.

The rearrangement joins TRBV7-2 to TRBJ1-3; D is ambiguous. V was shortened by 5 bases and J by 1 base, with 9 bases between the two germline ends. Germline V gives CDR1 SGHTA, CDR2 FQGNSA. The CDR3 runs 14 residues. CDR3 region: CASSQSGSGNTIYF. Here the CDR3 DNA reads TGTGCCAGCAGCCAATCGGGTTCTGGAAACACCATATATTTT.

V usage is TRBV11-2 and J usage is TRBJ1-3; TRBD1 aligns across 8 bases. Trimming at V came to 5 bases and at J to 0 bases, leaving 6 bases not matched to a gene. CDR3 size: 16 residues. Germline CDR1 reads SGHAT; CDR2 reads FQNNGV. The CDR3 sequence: CASSQLGTGSGNTIYF. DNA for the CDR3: TGTGCCAGCAGCCAGTTGGGGACAGGCTCTGGAAACACCATATATTTT.

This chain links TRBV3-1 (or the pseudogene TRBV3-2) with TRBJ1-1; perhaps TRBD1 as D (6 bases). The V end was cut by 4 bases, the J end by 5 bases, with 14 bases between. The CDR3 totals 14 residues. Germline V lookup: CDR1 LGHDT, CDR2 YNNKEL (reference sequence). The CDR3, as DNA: TGTGCCAGCAGCCGAGAGGGGGGGAGGACTGAAGCTTTCTTT. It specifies CASSREGGRTEAFF.

The CDR3 DNA reads TGCGCCAGCAGACTATACCGGAACACTGAAGCTTTCTTT. It translates to CASRLYRNTEAFF. The chain employs TRBV5-1 and TRBJ1-1; D remains unclear. The CDR3 is made up of 13 amino acids. CDR1 is SGHRS, CDR2 YFSETQ, per germline. V dropped 5 bases and J dropped 1 base, with 9 bases sitting between them.

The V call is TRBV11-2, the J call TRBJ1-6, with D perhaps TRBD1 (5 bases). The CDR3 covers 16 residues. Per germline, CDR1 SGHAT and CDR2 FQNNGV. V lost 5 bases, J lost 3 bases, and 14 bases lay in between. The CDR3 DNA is TGTGCCAGCAGCCTCGAAGGACATCTCTATAATTCACCCCTCCACTTT. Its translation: CASSLEGHLYNSPLHF.

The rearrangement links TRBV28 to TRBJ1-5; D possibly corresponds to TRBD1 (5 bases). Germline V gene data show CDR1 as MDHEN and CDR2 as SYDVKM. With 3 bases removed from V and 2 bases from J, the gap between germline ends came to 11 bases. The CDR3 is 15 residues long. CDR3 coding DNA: TGTGCCAGCAGTTTCCCGGCGGGGGGCAATCAGCCCCAGCATTTT. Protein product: CASSFPAGGNQPQHF.

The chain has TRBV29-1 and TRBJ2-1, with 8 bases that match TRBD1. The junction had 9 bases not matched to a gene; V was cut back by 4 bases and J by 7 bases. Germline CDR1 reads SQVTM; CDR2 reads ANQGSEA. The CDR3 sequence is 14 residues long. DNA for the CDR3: TGCAGCGTTGTTGGCGGACAGGGTATGAATGAGCAGTTCTTC. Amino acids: CSVVGGQGMNEQFF.

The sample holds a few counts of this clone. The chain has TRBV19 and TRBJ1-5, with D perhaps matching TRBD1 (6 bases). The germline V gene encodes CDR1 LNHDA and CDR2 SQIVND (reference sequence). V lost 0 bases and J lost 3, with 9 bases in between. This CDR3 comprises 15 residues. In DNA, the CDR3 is TGTGCCAGTAGTATAGACGGACAGAACAATCAGCCCCAGCATTTT. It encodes CASSIDGQNNQPQHF.

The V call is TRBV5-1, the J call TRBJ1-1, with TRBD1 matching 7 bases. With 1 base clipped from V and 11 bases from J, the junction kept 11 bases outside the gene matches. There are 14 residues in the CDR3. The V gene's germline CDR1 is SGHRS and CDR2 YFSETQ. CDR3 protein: CASSLFDHRGDAFF. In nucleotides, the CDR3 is TGCGCCAGCAGCTTGTTCGACCACAGGGGAGATGCTTTCTTT.

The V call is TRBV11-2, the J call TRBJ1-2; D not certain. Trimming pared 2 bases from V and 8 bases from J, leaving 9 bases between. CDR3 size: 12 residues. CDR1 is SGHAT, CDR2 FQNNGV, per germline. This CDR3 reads CASSLSQYGYTF. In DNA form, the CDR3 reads TGTGCCAGCAGCTTAAGTCAGTACGGCTACACCTTC. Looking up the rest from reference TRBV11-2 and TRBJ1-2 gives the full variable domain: EAGVAQSPRYKIIEKRQSVAFWCNPISGHATLYWYQQILGQGPKLLIQFQNNGVVDDSQLPKDRFSAERLKGVDSTLKIQPAKLEDSAVYLCASSLSQYGYTFGSGTRLTVV.

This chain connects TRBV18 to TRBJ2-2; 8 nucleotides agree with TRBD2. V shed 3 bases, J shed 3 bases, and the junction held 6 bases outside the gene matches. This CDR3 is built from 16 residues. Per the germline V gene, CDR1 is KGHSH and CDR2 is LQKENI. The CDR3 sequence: CASSPPTSGDTGELFF. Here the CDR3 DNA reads TGTGCCAGCTCACCTCCTACTAGCGGTGACACCGGGGAGCTGTTTTTT. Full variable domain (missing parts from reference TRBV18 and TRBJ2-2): NAGVMQNPRHLVRRRGQEARLRCSPMKGHSHVYWYRQLPEEGLKFMVYLQKENIIDESGMPKERFSAEFPKEGPSILRIQQVVRGDSAAYFCASSPPTSGDTGELFFGEGSRLTVL.

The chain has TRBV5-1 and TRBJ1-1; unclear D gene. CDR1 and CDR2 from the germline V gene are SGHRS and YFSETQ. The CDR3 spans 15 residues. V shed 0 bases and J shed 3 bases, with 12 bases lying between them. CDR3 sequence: CASSLAVSRDTEAFF. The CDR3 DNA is TGCGCCAGCAGCTTGGCGGTATCCCGAGACACTGAAGCTTTCTTT.

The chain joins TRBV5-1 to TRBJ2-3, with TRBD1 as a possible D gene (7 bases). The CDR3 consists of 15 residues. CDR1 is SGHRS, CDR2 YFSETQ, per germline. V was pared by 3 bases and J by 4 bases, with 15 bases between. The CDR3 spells CASSSGGGRADTQYF. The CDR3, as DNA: TGCGCCAGCAGCTCCGGAGGGGGCCGGGCAGATACGCAGTATTTT.

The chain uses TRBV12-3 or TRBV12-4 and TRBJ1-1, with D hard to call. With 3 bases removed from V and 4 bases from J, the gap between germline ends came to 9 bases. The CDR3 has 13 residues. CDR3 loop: CASSFRYPTEAFF. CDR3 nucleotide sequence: TGTGCCAGCAGTTTCAGATACCCCACTGAAGCTTTCTTT.

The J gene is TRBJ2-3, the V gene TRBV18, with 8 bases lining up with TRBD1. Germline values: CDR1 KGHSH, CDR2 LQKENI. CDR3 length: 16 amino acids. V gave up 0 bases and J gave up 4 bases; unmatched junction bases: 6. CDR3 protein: CASSPPQGANADTQYF. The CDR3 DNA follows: TGTGCCAGCTCACCACCCCAGGGGGCTAACGCAGATACGCAGTATTTT.

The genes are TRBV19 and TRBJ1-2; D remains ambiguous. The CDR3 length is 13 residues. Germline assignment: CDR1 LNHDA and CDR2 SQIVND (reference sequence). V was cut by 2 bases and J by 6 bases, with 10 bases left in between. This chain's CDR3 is CASSIRRGDGYTF. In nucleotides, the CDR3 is TGTGCCAGTAGTATACGACGGGGAGATGGCTACACCTTC.